A single sample gave rise to the 4 T cell receptor beta chains below, sequenced in a study of blood T cell repertoires in COVID-19 (TCRdb year 2020). Library generation was performed with the immunoSEQ multiplex PCR assay. Not all clones reach the TCRdb copy of this immuneACCESS table, which keeps in-frame sequences only. Checked studies attribute under half of the gap to unresolved V genes and leave the rest unexplained. This sample gives about 100,000 clones in total; 84% of them show up just once. Clones ranked in the top ten supply 26% of the sample. Sequencing input: peripheral blood. Receptor source: a man in his 60s with acute or convalescent COVID-19.

DNA for the CDR3: TGTGCCAGCAGCACCGTAGCTAATGAAAAACTGTTTTTT. Its protein product is CASSTVANEKLFF. The chain has TRBV9 and TRBJ1-4, with D uncertain. Trimming left V 4 bases short and J 3 bases short, with 7 bases between. The CDR3 runs to 13 residues. Per germline, CDR1 SGDLS and CDR2 YYNGEE.

The CDR3, as DNA: TGCGCCAGCAGATCGGGACAGGGAAACACCATATATTTT. Translating it yields CASRSGQGNTIYF. The rearrangement joins TRBV10-2 to TRBJ1-3; 7 nucleotides match TRBD1. The CDR3 is 13 residues long. Germline trimming cut 6 bases from V and 4 bases from J; bases unmatched to any gene: 3. CDR1 and CDR2 from the germline V gene are WSHSY and SAAADI.

V and J are TRBV24-1 and TRBJ2-3; 9 bases are a match to TRBD2. The CDR3 loop spans 16 amino acids. Trimming removed 9 bases from V and 4 bases from J; junction bases left unmatched: 13. Germline V CDR1 and CDR2: KGHDR, SFDVKD. Written as DNA, the CDR3 is TGTGCCACCGCCGGACTAGCGAGTTCTGGCCCAGATACGCAGTATTTT. As protein: CATAGLASSGPDTQYF.

This chain's CDR3 is CASSQEGLGGNMNTEAFF. In DNA, the CDR3 is TGCGCCAGCAGCCAAGAGGGCCTCGGGGGGAACATGAACACTGAAGCTTTCTTT. The J gene is TRBJ1-1, the V gene TRBV4-1; the D gene is possibly TRBD1 (5 bases). V dropped 0 bases and J dropped 0 bases, with 17 bases sitting between them. In germline, CDR1 is MGHRA, CDR2 YSYEKL. CDR3 length equals 18 residues.